The rows below give T cell receptor beta chains drawn from one sample of a study of T-cell memory formation after mild COVID-19. TCRdb reanalysed the 5' RACE reads using MiXCR and keeps one entry per CDR3 protein. The sample yields about 210,000 distinct CDR3 sequences, about 10% seen once. Sequenced material: PBMCs or a T cell subset sorted from them (not recorded which). These TCRs come from a man younger than 35 who had mild COVID-19 (a few samples of this study predate the infection). Cell type and time point are not known. Each CDR3 is given with its conserved first and last residue. D genes are given only for firm matches. Some rows mark clone size as missing; the rest say once, few, many or name a class of expanded clone.

clone_size	d_call	j_call	v_call	cdr3_nt	cdr3_aa
-	-	TRBJ1-5	TRBV6-6	TGTGCCTGTCGTTCTGAGGGGGTGAGCAATCAGCCCCAGCATTTT	CACRSEGVSNQPQHF
-	-	TRBJ1-2	TRBV29-1	TGCAGCGTTGAGAGAGGGGACTATGGCTACACCTTC	CSVERGDYGYTF
-	-	TRBJ1-6	TRBV7-9	TGTGCCAGCAGCTTAGGGTTGGGAGTTAATTCACCCCTCCACTTT	CASSLGLGVNSPLHF
few	-	TRBJ1-1	TRBV18	TGTGCCAGCTCACCAGTAGTGGGAATGAACACTGAAGCTTTCTTT	CASSPVVGMNTEAFF
-	-	TRBJ1-5	TRBV12-3/TRBV12-4	TGTGCCAGCAGCCGTGGGACGGTCCATCAGCCCCAGCATTTT	CASSRGTVHQPQHF
-	-	TRBJ2-2	TRBV9	TGTGCCAGCAGCGCAAGGACAGCCAGCGGCGGGGAGCTGTTTTTT	CASSARTASGGELFF
few	TRBD1	TRBJ2-7	TRBV20-1	TGCAGTGCGACCGGACAGGGGGTCTGGGAGCAGTACTTC	CSATGQGVWEQYF
-	-	TRBJ1-5	TRBV7-2	TGTGCCAGCAGCTTTTTCGATCAGCCCCAGCATTTT	CASSFFDQPQHF
-	-	TRBJ1-1	TRBV6-5	TGTGCCAGCCTAGTTCTTGGGGCGAACACTGAAGCTTTCTTT	CASLVLGANTEAFF
many	-	TRBJ2-5	TRBV7-6	TGTGCCAGCATTGGATTGGGCGGGGTAGAGACCCAGTACTTC	CASIGLGGVETQYF
few	-	TRBJ2-1	TRBV24-1	TGTGCCACCAGTGATTTGGAGGTCAATGAGCAGTTCTTC	CATSDLEVNEQFF
-	-	TRBJ1-5	TRBV20-1	TGCAGTGCTAGCCTTCCAGGGGATCAGCCCCAGCATTTT	CSASLPGDQPQHF
few	-	TRBJ2-7	TRBV6-5	TGTGCCAGCAGGCCCGGGACGCATGTCGAGCAGTACTTC	CASRPGTHVEQYF
many	-	TRBJ2-1	TRBV14	TGTGCCAGCAGCCAAGATAGGCGAGGGGTGGAGCAGTTCTTC	CASSQDRRGVEQFF
-	TRBD2	TRBJ2-1	TRBV19	TGTGCCAGTAGTGTAGGACTAGCGGGGGGGCGGAATGAGCAGTTCTTC	CASSVGLAGGRNEQFF
-	TRBD1	TRBJ2-1	TRBV7-2	TGTGCCAGCAGGCTCGCCAGGGGGTCCAGTGAGCAGTTCTTC	CASRLARGSSEQFF
-	-	TRBJ2-5	TRBV18	TGTGCCAGCTCACCACCGGGAAGGCAAGAGACCCAGTACTTC	CASSPPGRQETQYF